Shown below are 30 T cell receptor beta chains from a single sample sequenced in a study of blood T cell repertoires in COVID-19. TCRdb's copy holds only in-frame clones and misses some; the assay was immunoSEQ multiplex PCR. This table has over 100,000 clones, approximately 86% appearing once. Sequenced material: peripheral blood. All receptors derive from a man aged 35-49 years with acute or convalescent COVID-19.

V usage is TRBV6-2 or TRBV6-3 and J usage is TRBJ1-2, with unresolved D. The CDR3 sequence is 14 residues long. Trimming left V 2 bases short and J 7 bases short, with 14 bases between. Germline CDR1 reads MNHEY; CDR2 reads SVGEGT. In DNA form, the CDR3 reads TGTGCCAGCAGTTACGGAGTCCCCCAGCCTGGCTACACCTTC. Translated: CASSYGVPQPGYTF.

The genes are TRBV19 and TRBJ1-3; TRBD1 agrees at 7 bases. The CDR3 is made up of 15 amino acids. Germline V CDR1 and CDR2: LNHDA, SQIVND (reference sequence). V lost 4 bases to trimming and J lost 3 bases; unmatched junction nucleotides: 6. The CDR3 here is CASSRQGEGGNTIYF. CDR3 sequence (DNA): TGTGCCAGTAGTAGGCAGGGGGAAGGTGGAAACACCATATATTTT.

In DNA form, the CDR3 reads TGTGCCAGCAGCTCCGGCCGACTAGCGGGGGGACTAAATGAGCAGTTCTTC. Protein product: CASSSGRLAGGLNEQFF. This rearrangement joins TRBV5-4 to TRBJ2-1; 13 positions match TRBD2. Germline V gives CDR1 SGHNT, CDR2 YYREEE (reference sequence). Losses at the gene ends were 3 bases for V and 7 bases for J; bases not matched to a gene: 10. This CDR3 is built from 17 residues.

This chain uses TRBV7-3 with TRBJ2-1; 8 nucleotides align to TRBD1. The CDR3 consists of 14 residues. Germline values: CDR1 SGHTA, CDR2 FQGTGA. V lost 2 bases to trimming and J lost 6 bases; unmatched junction nucleotides: 3. The CDR3: CASSLLGQGNEQFF. The CDR3 coding sequence is TGTGCCAGCAGCTTACTTGGACAGGGCAATGAGCAGTTCTTC.

The chain uses TRBV7-9 and TRBJ1-4; possibly TRBD1 for D (6 bases). The germline V gene has CDR1 SEHNR and CDR2 FQNEAQ (reference sequence). V was shortened by 5 bases and J by 3 bases, with 13 bases between the two germline ends. The CDR3 spans 15 residues. The CDR3 sequence is CASSRVRGPNEKLFF. CDR3 bases: TGTGCCAGCAGCCGAGTCAGGGGCCCTAATGAAAAACTGTTTTTT.

This chain uses TRBV7-9 with TRBJ2-3; D gene unclear. The CDR3 spans 12 residues. From germline, CDR1 is SEHNR and CDR2 FQNEAQ (reference sequence). V gave up 2 bases and J gave up 4 bases, with 4 bases separating them. CDR3 protein: CASSLRADTQYF. CDR3 coding DNA: TGTGCCAGCAGCTTACGGGCAGATACGCAGTATTTT.

The CDR3 bases are TGCGCCAGCAGTGAGGGACAGGGGGTACGGCAGTACTTC. Its protein product is CASSEGQGVRQYF. The rearrangement links TRBV10-2 to TRBJ2-7, with 10 bases matching TRBD1. This CDR3 has 13 amino acids. V was pared by 2 bases and J by 9 bases, with 4 bases of the junction left unmatched. Per germline, CDR1 WSHSY and CDR2 SAAADI.

This chain connects TRBV7-9 to TRBJ2-1, with D possibly matching TRBD1 (5 bases). CDR3 length: 11 residues. V dropped 4 bases and J dropped 15 bases, with 13 bases sitting between them. Looked up from germline, CDR1 is SEHNR and CDR2 is FQNEAQ (reference sequence). CDR3 amino acids: CASSSTVSPFF. The CDR3 coding sequence is TGTGCCAGCAGCTCGACAGTCTCGCCGTTCTTC.

V usage is TRBV4-3 and J usage is TRBJ1-5, with D hard to call. The germline V gene encodes CDR1 LGHNA and CDR2 YSLEER. There are 15 residues in the CDR3. V lost 0 bases, J lost 5 bases, and 11 bases lay in between. This CDR3 is CASSQDGSGDQPQHF. Written as DNA, the CDR3 is TGCGCCAGCAGCCAAGATGGGTCCGGGGATCAGCCCCAGCATTTT.

The chain links TRBV10-2 to TRBJ2-7; tentatively, D is TRBD1 (6 bases). V lost 6 bases to trimming and J lost 3 bases, with 15 bases between them. Per the germline V gene, CDR1 is WSHSY and CDR2 is SAAADI. The CDR3 length is 14 residues. The DNA of the CDR3 is TGCGCCAGCAGCCTTTGGGCAGGGGACTACGAGCAGTACTTC. Amino acids: CASSLWAGDYEQYF.

The CDR3 loop reads CASSLSSGNTIYF. CDR3 bases: TGTGCCAGCAGCCTTTCCTCTGGAAACACCATATATTTT. The chain links TRBV5-5 to TRBJ1-3; D is undetermined. This CDR3 spans 13 amino acids. Between the trimmed V and J ends, which lost 4 bases and 0 bases, there was a span of 5 bases. In germline, CDR1 is SGHKS, CDR2 YYEKEE (reference sequence). The full variable domain, with the rest looked up from reference TRBV5-5 and TRBJ1-3, is DAGVTQSPTHLIKTRGQQVTLRCSPISGHKSVSWYQQVLGQGPQFIFQYYEKEERGRGNFPDRFSARQFPNYSSELNVNALLLGDSALYLCASSLSSGNTIYFGEGSWLTVV.

J is TRBJ2-2 and V is TRBV5-6; 7 bases match TRBD1. The trim removed 3 bases at V and 2 bases at J, leaving 7 bases unmatched. The CDR3 sequence is 16 residues long. Germline lookup yields CDR1 SGHDT and CDR2 YYEEEE. CDR3 loop: CASSSTDRVNTGELFF. The DNA of the CDR3 is TGTGCCAGCAGCTCAACCGACAGGGTCAACACCGGGGAGCTGTTTTTT.

The chain uses TRBV7-9 and TRBJ2-5; unclear D gene. This CDR3 region has 14 residues. The V end lost 8 bases, the J end lost 2 bases, and 15 bases lay between the germline ends. Germline CDR1 and CDR2: SEHNR and FQNEAQ (reference sequence). CDR3 sequence: CASLRGALQETQYF. The CDR3, as DNA: TGTGCCAGCCTGCGCGGAGCATTACAAGAGACCCAGTACTTC.

The chain recombines TRBV7-9 with TRBJ1-2; tentative D call: TRBD1 (5 bases). V lost 6 bases and J 8 bases, leaving 16 bases between the germline ends. This CDR3 is built from 13 residues. Germline values: CDR1 SEHNR, CDR2 FQNEAQ (reference sequence). CDR3 sequence (DNA): TGTGCCAGCAGGGGACTAGGTCTTAGCGGCTACACCTTC. Its translation: CASRGLGLSGYTF.

The chain combines TRBV9 with TRBJ1-2; 9 positions agree with TRBD1. The CDR3 contains 17 residues. The germline V gene encodes CDR1 SGDLS and CDR2 YYNGEE. Trimming removed 4 bases from V and 1 base from J; junction bases left unmatched: 11. The CDR3 sequence: CASSPRPGTGSNYGYTF. The CDR3 bases are TGTGCCAGCAGCCCCCGTCCCGGGACAGGGAGTAACTATGGCTACACCTTC.

The J gene is TRBJ2-3, the V gene TRBV7-2, with D possibly being TRBD1 (5 bases). CDR3 size: 17 residues. V dropped 1 base and J dropped 2 bases, with 16 bases sitting between them. Germline V CDR1 and CDR2: SGHTA, FQGNSA. The CDR3 spells CASSLDPVGVNTDTQYF. The CDR3 DNA follows: TGTGCCAGCAGCTTAGACCCCGTAGGGGTCAACACAGATACGCAGTATTTT.

This clone was counted a single time. The chain carries TRBV7-6 and TRBJ2-7; 9 nucleotides align to TRBD2. The ends lost 1 base at V and 8 bases at J; junction bases unmatched: 9. Germline V lookup: CDR1 SGHVS, CDR2 FNYEAQ. This CDR3 has 15 residues. CDR3 region: CASSLGLAGTLQQYF. The CDR3 bases are TGTGCCAGCAGCTTAGGTCTAGCGGGGACCTTGCAGCAGTACTTC.

The genes are TRBV10-3 and TRBJ1-6; D is undetermined. This CDR3 contains 15 residues. Trimming cost V 3 bases and J 0 bases, with 6 bases left between them. From germline, CDR1 is ENHRY and CDR2 SYGVKD. The CDR3 loop reads CAISDGSSYNSPLHF. Here the CDR3 DNA reads TGTGCCATCAGTGACGGTAGCTCCTATAATTCACCCCTCCACTTT.

V and J are TRBV5-1 and TRBJ1-1; D unresolved. Germline V gene sequence: CDR1 SGHRS, CDR2 YFSETQ. The CDR3 is made up of 14 amino acids. With 4 bases removed from V and 5 bases from J, the gap between germline ends came to 15 bases. CDR3 residues: CASSPAEGYTEAFF. In DNA form, the CDR3 reads TGCGCCAGCAGCCCAGCCGAGGGTTATACTGAAGCTTTCTTT. Full variable domain (outside the CDR3, taken from reference TRBV5-1 and TRBJ1-1): KAGVTQTPRYLIKTRGQQVTLSCSPISGHRSVSWYQQTPGQGLQFLFEYFSETQRNKGNFPGRFSGRQFSNSRSEMNVSTLELGDSALYLCASSPAEGYTEAFFGQGTRLTVV.

This sequence joins TRBV5-5 and TRBJ1-1; D is unclear. There are 15 residues in the CDR3. Germline loops: CDR1 SGHKS, CDR2 YYEKEE (reference sequence). The V gene lost 1 base and the J gene lost 0 bases, with 10 bases spanning the gap. The CDR3 DNA reads TGTGCCAGCAGCTTGATCGGCGGGATGAACACTGAAGCTTTCTTT. This codes for CASSLIGGMNTEAFF.

The gene calls are TRBV4-2 and TRBJ1-4; TRBD1 matches 8 bases. V lost 4 bases to trimming and J lost 8 bases; unmatched junction nucleotides: 9. This CDR3 is 15 amino acids long. Germline CDR1 and CDR2: LGHNA and YNFKEQ. This CDR3 is CASSPRGQGGEKLFF. CDR3 nucleotide sequence: TGTGCCAGCAGCCCTCGTGGACAGGGTGGGGAAAAACTGTTTTTT.

The rearrangement uses TRBV5-4 and TRBJ2-7, with TRBD2 as a possible D gene (6 bases). Between the trimmed V and J ends, which lost 0 bases and 6 bases, there was a span of 16 bases. Germline lookup yields CDR1 SGHNT and CDR2 YYREEE (reference sequence). There are 15 residues in the CDR3. The CDR3 DNA reads as TGTGCCAGCAGCTTGGTACTAGCAGGGAGTAGCGAGCAGTACTTC. Its translation is CASSLVLAGSSEQYF.

This clone was observed a few times. The V call is TRBV11-2, the J call TRBJ2-3; D might be TRBD2 (6 bases). The V end was cut by 1 base, the J end by 0 bases, with 8 bases between. CDR1 and CDR2 from the germline V gene are SGHAT and FQNNGV. The CDR3 consists of 15 residues. Here the CDR3 DNA reads TGTGCCAGCAGCTTAGTCGGGGGAAGCACAGATACGCAGTATTTT. It codes for CASSLVGGSTDTQYF.

This chain links TRBV19 with TRBJ1-2; D uncertain. V dropped 0 bases and J dropped 2 bases, with 10 bases sitting between them. The CDR3 spans 15 residues. The germline V gene has CDR1 LNHDA and CDR2 SQIVND (reference sequence). The CDR3 reads CASSIDTGLNYGYTF. The CDR3 nucleotides are TGTGCCAGTAGTATAGATACGGGGTTGAACTATGGCTACACCTTC.

The DNA for the CDR3 is TGTGCCAGCAGTTGGGCGGGACCTCTGGGCGAGCAGTACTTC. Protein sequence: CASSWAGPLGEQYF. V usage is TRBV6-5 and J usage is TRBJ2-7, with D maybe TRBD2 (6 bases). V was trimmed by 4 bases and J by 6 bases, leaving 16 bases between them. Germline-derived CDR1 and CDR2 are MNHEY and SVGAGI. CDR3 length equals 14 residues.

In its sample, this clone was seen once. This rearrangement joins TRBV12-3 or TRBV12-4 to TRBJ1-2; 8 nucleotides match TRBD1. V was clipped by 1 base and J by 8 bases; unmatched bases: 3. The CDR3 consists of 13 residues. CDR3 nucleotides: TGTGCCAGCAGTTTAGGGACAGGGAGGGGCTACACCTTC. Amino acids: CASSLGTGRGYTF.

This chain joins TRBV14 and TRBJ2-1; D may be TRBD1 (6 bases). Germline assignment: CDR1 SGHDN and CDR2 FVKESK. The CDR3 totals 14 residues. The germline V and J ends were trimmed by 1 base and 8 bases, with 12 bases remaining between them. CDR3 DNA sequence: TGTGCCAGCAGCCAAGGAGGGAACAGGGATGAGCAGTTCTTC. This gives the protein CASSQGGNRDEQFF.

The rearrangement uses TRBV3-1 (or the pseudogene TRBV3-2) and TRBJ1-2; D unclear. The germline V gene has CDR1 LGHDT and CDR2 YNNKEL (reference sequence). The V and J ends lost 1 base and 7 bases respectively, with 16 bases between them. The CDR3 runs to 15 residues. For the CDR3, the DNA is TGTGCCAGCAGCCAAGGGGCGGGAAGGCGTGGTGGCTACACCTTC. Translating it yields CASSQGAGRRGGYTF.

The chain has TRBV5-1 and TRBJ1-4; tentative D call: TRBD1 (5 bases). The V and J ends lost 4 bases and 4 bases respectively, with 14 bases between them. The CDR3 length is 15 residues. Germline CDR1 reads SGHRS; CDR2 reads YFSETQ. The CDR3 here is CASSPQGLGNEKLFF. CDR3 nucleotide sequence: TGCGCCAGCAGCCCGCAGGGTTTGGGTAATGAAAAACTGTTTTTT.

The chain is built from TRBV2 and TRBJ2-5; 11 bases agree with TRBD1. Germline trimming cut 9 bases from V and 5 bases from J; bases unmatched to any gene: 2. The CDR3 contains 12 residues. Looked up from germline, CDR1 is SNHLY and CDR2 is FYNNEI. For the CDR3, the DNA is TGTGCCAGTGGACAGGGGGCTGAGACCCAGTACTTC. This gives the protein CASGQGAETQYF.